Listed below are T cell receptor beta chains from one sample, sequenced in a study of T cell responses to AZD1222 COVID-19 vaccine. Sequencing used immunoSEQ multiplex PCR; TCRdb keeps in-frame clones, though not all of them. The sample records approximately 140,000 clones, around 93% being singletons. Sequenced material: peripheral blood, taken 28 days after the second AZD1222 dose. The receptors here all came from an adult who received the AZD1222 COVID-19 vaccine. Each CDR3 is given without its conserved first and last residue.

V gene	J gene	CDR3 protein
TRBV5-6	TRBJ2-7	ASSFVQGVYEQY
TRBV29-1	TRBJ1-2	SASGWDGYT
TRBV2	TRBJ1-2	ASRAGYYGYT
TRBV3-1/TRBV3-2	TRBJ1-1	ASSLPGYTEAF
TRBV15	TRBJ1-1	ATSRAGWNTEAF
TRBV5-1	TRBJ1-4	ASSTSGIATNEKLF
TRBV9	TRBJ1-2	ASRRGVYT
TRBV30	TRBJ1-2	ASPAGQDSIRGYT
TRBV5-6	TRBJ1-1	ASSFGTGSGTEAF
TRBV5-1	TRBJ2-5	ASRVGLQETQY
TRBV5-6	TRBJ2-1	ASTLRRGPGDEQF
TRBV7-8	TRBJ1-5	ASSLERFSNQPQH
TRBV2	TRBJ1-5	ASSESPLGQPQH
TRBV24-1	TRBJ2-3	ATSDTRGVGADSTDTQY
TRBV3-1/TRBV3-2	TRBJ1-2	ATREGAGRLTGGYT
TRBV19	TRBJ1-4	ATAPQGQGWEKLF
TRBV20-1	TRBJ2-3	SASEVSGGRTDTQY
TRBV29-1	TRBJ1-2	SVEVRQSGDYGYT
TRBV5-8	TRBJ1-2	ASSYITGTGDDGYT
TRBV21-1	TRBJ2-2	ASSKGTASGRGIGELF
TRBV24-1	TRBJ1-1	ATSDADGIEAF
TRBV11-2	TRBJ2-1	ASSSELAGGKF
TRBV3-1/TRBV3-2	TRBJ2-2	ASSPRTSVYTGELF
TRBV19	TRBJ1-1	ASSVTGGSGTEAF
TRBV5-4	TRBJ1-2	ASSLGQINGYT
TRBV3-1/TRBV3-2	TRBJ1-6	ASSRGHSNNSPLH
TRBV6-1	TRBJ2-1	ASSGGLAASYNEQF
TRBV9	TRBJ1-2	ASSVEGHYGYT
TRBV7-3	TRBJ1-6	ASSRGTGGNSPLH
TRBV7-2	TRBJ1-2	ASSLVPGTAYGYT
TRBV6-5	TRBJ2-3	ASSENLGTDTQY
TRBV24-1	TRBJ1-6	ATSDLRGLGSPLH
TRBV29-1	TRBJ1-2	SVTTGQGRGAYT
TRBV18	TRBJ2-3	ASINRLGGTDTQY
TRBV6-5	TRBJ1-1	ASSYNSNGRNTEAF
TRBV2	TRBJ2-1	ASRMGTSGIGEQF
TRBV7-9	TRBJ2-5	ASSQGLAVETQY
TRBV5-1	TRBJ2-1	ASSWKQSGGTYNEQF
TRBV15	TRBJ2-2	ATSRVRGGRLTGELF
TRBV7-2	TRBJ2-5	ASSKDRGRGTETQY
TRBV5-4	TRBJ2-1	ASSAGLAGYNEQF
TRBV19	TRBJ1-5	ASSIVGRVGNQPQH
TRBV5-1	TRBJ2-2	ASSFNSPGELF
TRBV7-6	TRBJ1-4	ASSLQVSGREKLF
TRBV11-2	TRBJ1-1	ASSLEAFLTEAF
TRBV5-5	TRBJ2-5	ASSLSVETQY
TRBV27	TRBJ2-2	ASSSPGVGPNTGELF
TRBV12-3/TRBV12-4	TRBJ1-1	ASSLGQGTEAF
TRBV10-3	TRBJ2-1	AISVGLAGPNEQF
TRBV11-3	TRBJ2-7	ASTPRQGDSYEQY
TRBV12-3/TRBV12-4	TRBJ1-4	ASRSDSRKLF
TRBV5-1	TRBJ1-4	ASSLGGDTGGNEKLF
TRBV15	TRBJ2-4	ATSQDKEWNIQY
TRBV4-1	TRBJ1-6	ASSQVPGQAYNSPLH